This entry lists 12 T cell receptor beta chains sequenced from one sample in a study of T cell responses to AZD1222 COVID-19 vaccine. Data came from immunoSEQ multiplex PCR; TCRdb stores just in-frame clones and leaves some out. The top ten clones hold more than 4% of a sample with 180,000 or so clones, more than 80% of them seen once. This specimen consisted of peripheral blood, obtained 28 days after the second dose of the MenACWY control vaccine. These receptor sequences come from an adult who received the MenACWY meningococcal vaccine as a control.

This rearrangement joins TRBV28 to TRBJ1-5; weak D call: TRBD1 (6 bases). The CDR3 is made up of 16 amino acids. Germline-derived CDR1 and CDR2 are MDHEN and SYDVKM. The ends were cut back, 0 bases at V and 6 bases at J, with 15 bases in the middle. Here the CDR3 reads CASSLWETGTTQPQHF. The DNA for the CDR3 is TGTGCCAGCAGTTTATGGGAAACAGGGACTACTCAGCCCCAGCATTTT.

This sequence joins TRBV30 and TRBJ2-1; 9 bases line up with TRBD2. The CDR3 totals 17 residues. The trim removed 1 base at V and 7 bases at J, leaving 14 bases unmatched. Germline CDR1 is GTSNPN and CDR2 is SVGIG (reference sequence). This CDR3 reads CAWSDGSAGGPGNEQFF. CDR3 nucleotide sequence: TGTGCCTGGAGTGACGGTAGCGCGGGAGGGCCGGGTAATGAGCAGTTCTTC.

This chain connects TRBV27 to TRBJ2-7; 10 positions agree with TRBD2. Germline loops: CDR1 MNHEY, CDR2 SMNVEV (reference sequence). Trimming at V came to 3 bases and at J to 6 bases, leaving 8 bases not matched to a gene. The CDR3 totals 15 residues. The CDR3 DNA sequence: TGTGCCAGCAGTTTTTCTAGCGGGAGTGGGGGCGAGCAGTACTTC. Amino acid sequence: CASSFSSGSGGEQYF.

J is TRBJ1-2 and V is TRBV2, with 10 bases lining up with TRBD1. With V trimmed by 3 bases and J by 4 bases, 5 bases remained unmatched. This CDR3 comprises 15 residues. CDR1 is SNHLY and CDR2 is FYNNEI in the germline V gene. The DNA for the CDR3 is TGTGCCAGCAGTGACGGGACAGGGGTGGTCTATGGCTACACCTTC. Translation gives CASSDGTGVVYGYTF.

The V gene is TRBV3-1 (or the pseudogene TRBV3-2), the J gene TRBJ2-1, with a weak D call TRBD2 (6 bases). Germline values: CDR1 LGHDT, CDR2 YNNKEL (reference sequence). This CDR3 is 15 amino acids long. V lost 4 bases to trimming and J lost 6 bases, with 16 bases between them. For the CDR3, the DNA is TGTGCCAGCAGCCTGAGGTCGGGAGTAATCAATGAGCAGTTCTTC. It encodes CASSLRSGVINEQFF.

This clone is a singleton in its sample. V and J are TRBV6-2 or TRBV6-3 and TRBJ2-7; D is tentatively TRBD1 or TRBD2 (7 bases each). V was shortened by 5 bases and J by 2 bases, with 13 bases between the two germline ends. Germline V gene data show CDR1 as MNHEY and CDR2 as SVGEGT. CDR3 length: 14 amino acids. The CDR3 DNA follows: TGTGCCAGCAGTCAGCGGGACAGACCCTACGAGCAGTACTTC. Residues: CASSQRDRPYEQYF.

Worth noting for this clone: The DNA is omitted, as the CDR3 cannot be located on it reliably, and the CDR3 follows TCRdb's listing. The chain has TRBV6-5 and TRBJ1-2. With termini counted, the CDR3 has 15 amino acids. CDR1 and CDR2 (germline): MNHEY, SVGAGI. The CDR3: CASSYSAALNYGYTF.

This rearrangement joins TRBV5-4 to TRBJ2-1, with 8 bases identical to TRBD2. The CDR3 totals 15 residues. Germline V gives CDR1 SGHNT, CDR2 YYREEE (reference sequence). Germline trimming cut 4 bases from V and 9 bases from J; bases unmatched to any gene: 12. The chain's CDR3 is CASSPRGLGHAEQFF. DNA of the CDR3: TGTGCCAGCAGCCCCCGGGGACTAGGGCATGCTGAGCAGTTCTTC.

The gene calls are TRBV27 and TRBJ2-3; 7 positions match TRBD2. J was trimmed by 2 bases and V by 6 bases; bases with no gene match: 8. There are 15 residues in the CDR3. Germline V gene sequence: CDR1 MNHEY, CDR2 SMNVEV (reference sequence). This CDR3 reads CASRPLAAITDTQYF. DNA of the CDR3: TGTGCCAGCAGACCTCTAGCGGCCATCACAGATACGCAGTATTTT.

The genes are TRBV11-2 and TRBJ2-7; possibly TRBD2 for D (6 bases). The germline V gene has CDR1 SGHAT and CDR2 FQNNGV. Trimming removed 4 bases at V and 2 bases at J, with 12 bases between. CDR3 length: 14 residues. The CDR3 DNA sequence: TGTGCCAGCAGCTCGGGACTGGCGCCCTACGAGCAGTACTTC. It yields the protein CASSSGLAPYEQYF.

The chain carries TRBV5-1 and TRBJ1-2; 8 nucleotides match TRBD1. The germline V gene has CDR1 SGHRS and CDR2 YFSETQ. CDR3 length: 16 amino acids. The V segment lost 0 bases and the J segment 0 bases; nucleotides outside the gene matches: 4. The CDR3 DNA follows: TGCGCCAGCAGCTTGGGAGGACAGGGAGCTAACTATGGCTACACCTTC. Protein product: CASSLGGQGANYGYTF.

This rearrangement joins TRBV10-1 to TRBJ2-3; 13 nucleotides agree with TRBD2. Trimming took 7 bases from V and 4 from J; bases not matched to a gene: 5. Germline CDR1 reads WNHNN; CDR2 reads SYGVQD (reference sequence). The CDR3 consists of 15 residues. In nucleotides, the CDR3 is TGCGCCAGCAACTCTGGACTAGCGGGAGCAGATACGCAGTATTTT. This codes for CASNSGLAGADTQYF.